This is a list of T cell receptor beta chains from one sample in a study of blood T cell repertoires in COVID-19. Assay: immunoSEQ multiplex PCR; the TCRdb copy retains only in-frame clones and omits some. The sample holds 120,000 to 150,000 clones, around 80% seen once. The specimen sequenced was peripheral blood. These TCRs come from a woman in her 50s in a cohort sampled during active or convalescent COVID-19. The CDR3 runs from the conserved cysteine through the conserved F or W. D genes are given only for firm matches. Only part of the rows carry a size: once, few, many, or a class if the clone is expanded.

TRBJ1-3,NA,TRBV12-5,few,TGTGCTAGTGGTCCCTTCCGCGACAGGCCCTCTGGAAACACCATATATTTT,CASGPFRDRPSGNTIYF
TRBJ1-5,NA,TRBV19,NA,TGTGCCAGCAGCTCCTCGGGGGGACAGCCCCAGCATTTT,CASSSSGGQPQHF
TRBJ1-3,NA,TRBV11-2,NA,TGTGCCAGCAGCTTACGGGTTGGTAGTGCTGGAAACACCATATATTTT,CASSLRVGSAGNTIYF
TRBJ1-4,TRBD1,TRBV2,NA,TGTGCCAGCAGTGAGAACAGGGGGACTAATGAAAAACTGTTTTTT,CASSENRGTNEKLFF
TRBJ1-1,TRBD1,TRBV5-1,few,TGCGCCAGCAGCTTGCAGGGGGATACTGAAGCTTTCTTT,CASSLQGDTEAFF
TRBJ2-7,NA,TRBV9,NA,TGTGCCAGCAGTGAGGGACACCGGCCCTACGAGCAGTACTTC,CASSEGHRPYEQYF
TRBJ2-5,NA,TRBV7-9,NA,TGTGCCAGCAGCTTACTCCCCGGACAGCCAGAAGAGACCCAGTACTTC,CASSLLPGQPEETQYF
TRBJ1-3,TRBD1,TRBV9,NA,TGTGCCAGCAGCGGGTACAGGGGTTCTGGAAACACCATATATTTT,CASSGYRGSGNTIYF
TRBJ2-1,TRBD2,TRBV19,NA,TGTGCCAGTAGTTCAAGCGGGGGGGCCTACAATGAGCAGTTCTTC,CASSSSGGAYNEQFF
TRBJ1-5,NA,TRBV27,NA,TGTGCCAGCAGTCCTTACGGTGAGGAGCCCCAGCATTTT,CASSPYGEEPQHF
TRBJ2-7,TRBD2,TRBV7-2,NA,TGTGCCAGCAGCGATAGCGGGGGGCCCCGCGAGCAGTACTTC,CASSDSGGPREQYF
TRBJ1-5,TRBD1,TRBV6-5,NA,TGTGCCAGCAGTTACTCCACAGGGGGCGGGCAGCCCCAGCATTTT,CASSYSTGGGQPQHF
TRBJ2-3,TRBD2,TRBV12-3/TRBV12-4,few,TGTGCCAGCAGCATCTGGGGGGGGACCTCTTATTTT,CASSIWGGTSYF
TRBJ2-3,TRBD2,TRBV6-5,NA,TGTGCCAGCAGGCTGACTAGCGGGGGGGGTACGCAGTATTTT,CASRLTSGGGTQYF